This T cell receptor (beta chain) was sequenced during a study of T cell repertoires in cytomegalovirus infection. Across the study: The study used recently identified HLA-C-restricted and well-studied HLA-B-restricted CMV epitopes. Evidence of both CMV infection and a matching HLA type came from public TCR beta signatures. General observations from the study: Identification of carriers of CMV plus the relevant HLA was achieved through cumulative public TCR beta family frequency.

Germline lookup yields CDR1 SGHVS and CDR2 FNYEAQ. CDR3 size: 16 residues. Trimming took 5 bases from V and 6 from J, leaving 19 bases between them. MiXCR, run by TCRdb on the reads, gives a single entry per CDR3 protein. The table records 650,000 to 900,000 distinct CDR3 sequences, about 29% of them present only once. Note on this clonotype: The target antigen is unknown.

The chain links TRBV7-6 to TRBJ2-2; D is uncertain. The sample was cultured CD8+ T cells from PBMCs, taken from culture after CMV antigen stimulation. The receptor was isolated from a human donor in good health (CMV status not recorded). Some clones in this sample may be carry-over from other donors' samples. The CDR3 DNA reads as TGTGCCAGCAGCCGACTCGAACACCCGGTGGCCGGGGAGCTGTTTTTT. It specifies CASSRLEHPVAGELFF.